This is a list of T cell receptor beta chains from one sample in a study of cytomegalovirus exposure and HLA in healthy donors. Clones were sequenced by immunoSEQ multiplex PCR, and TCRdb holds only the in-frame ones, with some missing. The table has about 260,000 clones, roughly 81% seen once. The source material was PBMCs. These receptors originate from a woman in her 40s in good health and CMV-seropositive. Each CDR3 is given with its conserved first and last residue. D genes are given only for firm matches.

v_gene	d_gene	CDR3aa
TRBV27	TRBD1	CASSLRQGYNQPQHF
TRBV29-1	TRBD1	CSVYSDRDYGYTF
TRBV5-5	-	CASSLWSGFNTGELFF
TRBV7-2	TRBD1	CASSTRQGAEGYTF
TRBV9	TRBD1	CASSVGQGYSDTQYF
TRBV5-4	TRBD1	CASSPSGQAWKNIQYF
TRBV30	TRBD2	CAWSVPGGATGELFF
TRBV6-1	-	CASSELVTPTTNEKLFF
TRBV5-3	TRBD2	CARPGPGLAGEYNEQFF
TRBV27	-	CASSFLLTGRTGELFF
TRBV11-3	TRBD2	CASSLGTSGRETQYF
TRBV19	TRBD2	CASSIREGGGELFF
TRBV7-2	TRBD2	CASSVALAGIAKTQYF
TRBV6-1	-	CASRAGRGRISPLHF
TRBV19	-	CASSNTGMGGNQPQHF
TRBV7-9	-	CASSVIGGRAETQYF
TRBV5-1	-	CASSFQGNLNTEAFF
TRBV30	-	CALTPSGRPSTDTQYF
TRBV6-1	TRBD2	CASSGSPSGIYSRDEQYF
TRBV5-4	-	CASSLEVGNYNEQFF
TRBV7-2	TRBD2	CASSLLFGTSGGGTDTQYF
TRBV29-1	-	CSVEQGGSYNEQFF
TRBV9	-	CASSVGAGAGETQYF
TRBV27	-	CASSSGPTVSYNSPLHF
TRBV7-8	-	CASSPRQGSLGGAFF
TRBV2	TRBD1	CASSRQGYEQYF
TRBV6-1	-	CASSEPGGRVRAFF
TRBV28	TRBD1	CASSQTGGREQYF
TRBV18	-	CASSHEENQPQHF
TRBV7-8	TRBD1	CASSRDRGTYEQYF
TRBV5-1	-	CASKIQGSSTEAFF
TRBV27	TRBD1	CASSSDRSVEQYF
TRBV4-3	TRBD1	CASSQETGASYEQYF
TRBV11-1	-	CASSPEYRGNTEAFF
TRBV7-9	TRBD1	CATKAGGNYGYTF
TRBV30	TRBD1	CAWNKGARGNQPQHF
TRBV6-1	TRBD2	CASSGSSGRGNEQFF
TRBV21-1	-	CASSKEYGGGGTGPLYEQYF
TRBV27	-	CASSPFSGRTDGYYEQYF
TRBV28	-	CASSSSGGRQNYGYTF
TRBV28	TRBD1	CASSSPGQGGTEAFF
TRBV5-1	-	CASSGTEMEPLHF
TRBV18	TRBD1	CASSPCETGCEQYF
TRBV4-2	TRBD1	CASSQTGAVSETQYF